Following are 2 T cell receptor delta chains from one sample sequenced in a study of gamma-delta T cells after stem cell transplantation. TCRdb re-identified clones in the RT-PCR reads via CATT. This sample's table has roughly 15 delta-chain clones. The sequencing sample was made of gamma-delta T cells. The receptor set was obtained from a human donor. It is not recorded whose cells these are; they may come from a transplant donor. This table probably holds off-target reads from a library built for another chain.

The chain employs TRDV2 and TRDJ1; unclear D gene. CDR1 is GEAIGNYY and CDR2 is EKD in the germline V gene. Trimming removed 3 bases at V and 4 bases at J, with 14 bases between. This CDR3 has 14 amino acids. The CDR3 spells CACDQLLVSDKLIF. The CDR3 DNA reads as TGTGCCTGTGACCAACTCCTGGTCAGCGATAAACTCATCTTT.

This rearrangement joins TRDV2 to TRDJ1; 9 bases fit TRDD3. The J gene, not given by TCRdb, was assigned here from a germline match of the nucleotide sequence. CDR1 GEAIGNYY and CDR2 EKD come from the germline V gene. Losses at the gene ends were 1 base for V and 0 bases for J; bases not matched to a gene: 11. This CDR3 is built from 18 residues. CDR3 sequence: CACDTVAGGSVDTDKLIF. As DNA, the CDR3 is TGTGCCTGTGACACGGTGGCTGGGGGATCAGTGGACACCGATAAACTCATCTTT.